Each of the 15 T cell receptor beta chains below was sequenced from the same sample in a study of blood T cell repertoires in COVID-19. Using immunoSEQ multiplex PCR, the repertoire was profiled, and TCRdb retains in-frame clones only, with some absent. The sample has under 400,000 clones, around 90% seen once; the top ten hold around 4%. The sample comprised peripheral blood. The source is a woman between 55 and 75 years old with COVID-19, enrolled during active disease.

This chain links TRBV4-2 with TRBJ1-2; D remains unclear. CDR3 length: 15 residues. V was trimmed by 0 bases and J by 2 bases, leaving 10 bases between them. Looked up from germline, CDR1 is LGHNA and CDR2 is YNFKEQ. CDR3 nucleotide sequence: TGTGCCAGCAGCCAAGAAGGCGGCCAGAACTATGGCTACACCTTC. Encoded protein: CASSQEGGQNYGYTF.

The chain is built from TRBV5-4 and TRBJ1-2, with 8 bases aligning to TRBD1. CDR1 is SGHNT and CDR2 is YYREEE in the germline V gene (reference sequence). V lost 3 bases to trimming and J lost 3 bases; unmatched junction nucleotides: 4. The CDR3 consists of 14 residues. CDR3 nucleotide sequence: TGTGCCAGCAGCTCGACAGGGGTAGACTATGGCTACACCTTC. Its translation: CASSSTGVDYGYTF.

The chain recombines TRBV28 with TRBJ1-5, with 7 bases that match TRBD1. CDR1 is MDHEN, CDR2 SYDVKM, per germline. Trimming cost V 3 bases and J 6 bases; bases outside gene matches: 8. The CDR3 runs to 15 residues. CDR3 nucleotides: TGTGCCAGCAGTTTTATCCAGGGGGTAGGTCAGCCCCAGCATTTT. Its protein product is CASSFIQGVGQPQHF.

On this clone itself: Other DNA sequences within the sample encode an identical CDR3. The chain combines TRBV6-5 with TRBJ1-6; 9 nucleotides align to TRBD1. CDR1 is MNHEY and CDR2 is SVGAGI in the germline V gene. This CDR3 is built from 15 residues. V lost 0 bases to trimming and J lost 8 bases; unmatched junction nucleotides: 2. CDR3 loop: CASSYSGTGYSPLHF. CDR3 nucleotides: TGTGCCAGCAGTTACTCGGGGACAGGGTATTCACCCCTCCACTTT.

This chain joins TRBV18 and TRBJ1-1, with TRBD1 as a possible D gene (5 bases). Germline V gene data show CDR1 as KGHSH and CDR2 as LQKENI. The CDR3 extends over 11 amino acids. V gave up 8 bases and J gave up 4 bases, with 8 bases separating them. The CDR3 sequence is CASLGGTEAFF. CDR3 coding DNA: TGTGCCAGCCTCGGGGGCACTGAAGCTTTCTTT.

V and J are TRBV4-2 and TRBJ1-1; 8 bases map to TRBD1. The CDR3 has 17 residues. Germline V CDR1 and CDR2: LGHNA, YNFKEQ. The junction had 10 bases not matched to a gene; V was cut back by 4 bases and J by 0 bases. The CDR3 DNA sequence: TGTGCCAGCAGCCCCGGGACAGGTGTACCGCTGAACACTGAAGCTTTCTTT. Translating it yields CASSPGTGVPLNTEAFF.

The chain carries TRBV3-1 (or the pseudogene TRBV3-2) and TRBJ1-1, with D perhaps TRBD1 (5 bases). The CDR3 is 15 amino acids. Per the germline V gene, CDR1 is LGHDT and CDR2 is YNNKEL (reference sequence). V was shortened by 0 bases and J by 4 bases, with 12 bases between the two germline ends. The CDR3 reads CASSQEGGYSTEAFF. The CDR3 coding sequence is TGTGCCAGCAGCCAAGAGGGGGGATACAGCACTGAAGCTTTCTTT.

This sequence joins TRBV18 and TRBJ1-5; 8 nucleotides line up with TRBD1. CDR1 and CDR2 (germline): KGHSH, LQKENI. Trimming removed 2 bases from V and 6 bases from J; junction bases left unmatched: 6. The CDR3 is 15 residues long. CDR3 nucleotide sequence: TGTGCCAGCTCACCAGGACAGGGAACAGCTCAGCCCCAGCATTTT. This translates into CASSPGQGTAQPQHF. Filled out from reference TRBV18 and TRBJ1-5, the complete variable domain reads NAGVMQNPRHLVRRRGQEARLRCSPMKGHSHVYWYRQLPEEGLKFMVYLQKENIIDESGMPKERFSAEFPKEGPSILRIQQVVRGDSAAYFCASSPGQGTAQPQHFGDGTRLSIL.

CDR3: CASATGLGYTF. The CDR3 DNA is TGTGCCAGCGCGACAGGGCTTGGCTACACCTTC. This chain links TRBV4-2 with TRBJ1-2; 7 nucleotides align to TRBD1. V lost 8 bases to trimming and J lost 7 bases; unmatched junction nucleotides: 4. The CDR3 extends over 11 amino acids. Germline CDR1 reads LGHNA; CDR2 reads YNFKEQ.

This rearrangement joins TRBV6-5 to TRBJ1-4; 8 bases map to TRBD1. The V gene's germline CDR1 is MNHEY and CDR2 SVGAGI. The CDR3 has 15 amino acids. V lost 7 bases, J lost 2 bases, and 6 bases stayed unmatched. CDR3 coding DNA: TGTGCCAGCACCCGGACAGGGTTTACTAATGAAAAACTGTTTTTT. Translation: CASTRTGFTNEKLFF.

V and J are TRBV4-2 and TRBJ2-3; TRBD2 is a possible D gene (5 bases). CDR1 is LGHNA and CDR2 is YNFKEQ in the germline V gene. The CDR3 is made up of 18 amino acids. V lost 0 bases and J 2 bases, leaving 18 bases between the germline ends. In DNA form, the CDR3 reads TGTGCCAGCAGCCAAGATCTTTATGGCAGCGGACTCACAGATACGCAGTATTTT. Its translation: CASSQDLYGSGLTDTQYF.

The chain combines TRBV29-1 with TRBJ2-5; 11 positions agree with TRBD2. CDR1 is SQVTM, CDR2 ANQGSEA, per germline. This CDR3 comprises 13 residues. The junction had 6 bases not matched to a gene; V was cut back by 5 bases and J by 7 bases. CDR3 nucleotides: TGCAGCGTTATTAGACTAGCGGGGATGACCCAGTACTTC. It yields the protein CSVIRLAGMTQYF.

This clone was detected once. The rearrangement joins TRBV18 to TRBJ1-5; 7 bases fit TRBD1. The CDR3 has 16 amino acids. After removal of 0 bases from V and 3 bases from J, the junction contained 5 bases not matched to a gene. Germline CDR1 KGHSH, CDR2 LQKENI. Here the CDR3 DNA reads TGTGCCAGCTCACCACCGGGACAGCCCTACAATCAGCCCCAGCATTTT. Amino acids: CASSPPGQPYNQPQHF.

A word on this clone: Compared with germline, one end of the junction differs, possibly owing to a read error. The V gene is TRBV25-1, the J gene TRBJ1-1; 7 bases line up with TRBD1. Germline V CDR1 and CDR2: MGHDK, SYGVNS. The CDR3 sequence is 17 residues long. The CDR3 DNA reads as TGTGCCAGCAGCGAATGGGGTTCGACAGGGCATAACACTGAAGCTTTCTTT. Translation gives CASSEWGSTGHNTEAFF.

This clone was seen only a few times. The V gene is TRBV2, the J gene TRBJ1-2; D gene ambiguous. Germline CDR1 SNHLY, CDR2 FYNNEI. With 9 bases removed from V and 1 base from J, the gap between germline ends came to 9 bases. The CDR3 runs to 12 residues. The CDR3 protein is CASSGNNYGYTF. The CDR3 DNA follows: TGTGCCAGTTCGGGGAATAACTATGGCTACACCTTC. Looking up the rest from reference TRBV2 and TRBJ1-2 gives the full variable domain: EPEVTQTPSHQVTQMGQEVILRCVPISNHLYFYWYRQILGQKVEFLVSFYNNEISEKSEIFDDQFSVERPDGSNFTLKIRSTKLEDSAMYFCASSGNNYGYTFGSGTRLTVV.